This TCR beta chain originates from a study of T cell clones after liver transplantation. Study-level background: TCRbeta sequencing after a pre-transplant mixed lymphocyte reaction identified graft-donor-reactive clones, later tracked in post-transplant blood.

Whole-study findings and limits: Conclusions were preliminary, with small, heterogeneous patient groups.

Sequencing used immunoSEQ multiplex PCR; TCRdb keeps in-frame clones, though not all of them. The table records 15,000 to 20,000 clones, about 84% of them present only once. Germline V gives CDR1 SGHTA, CDR2 FQGNSA. The CDR3 has 16 amino acids. The V segment lost 4 bases and the J segment 2 bases; nucleotides outside the gene matches: 7. A note on this clone: The antigen is not known.

This chain connects TRBV7-2 to TRBJ1-5; 8 positions match TRBD1. Sample: CD8+ T cells from blood, taken around 50 months after liver transplant. The TCR originated in a human patient who received a liver transplant. Some T cells could come from the graft donor. CDR3 coding DNA: TGTGCCAGCAGCTCACTCTCGGACAGGGGCAATCAGCCCCAGCATTTT. Protein product: CASSSLSDRGNQPQHF.